One sample yielded the 22 T cell receptor beta chains listed below, sequenced in a study of blood T cell repertoires in COVID-19. Clones were read by immunoSEQ multiplex PCR, and TCRdb kept only the in-frame ones, dropping some. The sample consists of about 63,000 clones, 79% of them appearing once. The material sequenced was peripheral blood. The receptors were sampled from a human donor in a cohort sampled during active COVID-19.

The chain couples TRBV11-2 to TRBJ2-4; D unresolved. Germline V gene lookup returns CDR1 SGHAT and CDR2 FQNNGV. The CDR3 loop spans 13 amino acids. The germline V and J ends were trimmed by 5 bases and 0 bases, with 5 bases remaining between them. CDR3 loop: CASSTGAKNIQYF. DNA for the CDR3: TGTGCCAGCAGCACGGGAGCCAAAAACATTCAGTACTTC. Using reference TRBV11-2 and TRBJ2-4 for the parts outside the CDR3, the full variable domain is EAGVAQSPRYKIIEKRQSVAFWCNPISGHATLYWYQQILGQGPKLLIQFQNNGVVDDSQLPKDRFSAERLKGVDSTLKIQPAKLEDSAVYLCASSTGAKNIQYFGAGTRLSVL.

The chain uses TRBV9 and TRBJ2-1; 11 bases map to TRBD2. Germline V gives CDR1 SGDLS, CDR2 YYNGEE. With 0 bases clipped from V and 10 bases from J, the junction kept 6 bases outside the gene matches. The CDR3 has 15 amino acids. The CDR3 spells CASSVGLAGGVEQFF. Written as DNA, the CDR3 is TGTGCCAGCAGCGTAGGGCTAGCGGGAGGAGTCGAGCAGTTCTTC.

As for this clone: Germline and junction disagree at one end, which may indicate a read error. The CDR3 nucleotides are TGTTCCAGCACACCAACAGGGTCTGGAAACACCATATATTTT. Its protein is CSSTPTGSGNTIYF. V is TRBV18 and J is TRBJ1-3, with D perhaps matching TRBD1 (6 bases). Germline CDR1 and CDR2: KGHSH and LQKENI. This CDR3 has 14 residues.

The chain recombines TRBV29-1 with TRBJ2-7; 8 bases are a match to TRBD1. The V gene end was trimmed by 4 bases and the J gene end by 7 bases; junction bases not matched to a gene: 6. The CDR3 is 12 amino acids. Germline loops: CDR1 SQVTM, CDR2 ANQGSEA. The CDR3: CSVGQGPPEQYF. The CDR3, as DNA: TGCAGCGTTGGACAGGGGCCCCCAGAGCAGTACTTC.

V gene TRBV14 combines with J gene TRBJ2-7, with TRBD1 identical over 8 bases. The CDR3 has 15 residues. V gave up 1 base and J gave up 3 bases; unmatched junction bases: 5. Germline V CDR1 and CDR2: SGHDN, FVKESK. The CDR3 nucleotides are TGTGCCAGCAGCCAAGCCGGGACAGGATACTACGAGCAGTACTTC. Residues: CASSQAGTGYYEQYF.

The sample holds one count of this clone. The chain recombines TRBV5-6 with TRBJ2-1; no reliable D call. The CDR3 spans 16 residues. CDR1 is SGHDT, CDR2 YYEEEE, per germline. The ends were cut back, 4 bases at V and 0 bases at J, with 14 bases in the middle. The CDR3 loop reads CASSTEYPSSYNEQFF. The CDR3 DNA follows: TGTGCCAGCAGCACGGAGTACCCAAGCTCCTACAATGAGCAGTTCTTC.

CDR3 in DNA: TGCGCCAGCAGCCTGGGACTAGCGGAAGCCGGGGAGCTGTTTTTT. Amino acids: CASSLGLAEAGELFF. The chain carries TRBV5-1 and TRBJ2-2; 11 bases agree with TRBD2. Germline V gene data show CDR1 as SGHRS and CDR2 as YFSETQ. Germline trimming cut 4 bases from V and 6 bases from J; bases unmatched to any gene: 5. CDR3 length: 15 amino acids.

This clone turned up a few times. This specimen includes other DNA sequences encoding the same CDR3. This chain joins TRBV4-3 and TRBJ1-1, with D unresolved. Trimming pared 1 base from V and 1 base from J, leaving 7 bases between. Germline CDR1 reads LGHNA; CDR2 reads YSLEER. The CDR3 sequence is 14 residues long. The CDR3 coding sequence is TGCGCCAGCAGCCAAGCTGCAGGGAACACTGAAGCTTTCTTT. It codes for CASSQAAGNTEAFF.

The chain couples TRBV2 to TRBJ1-6, with D uncertain. Trimming stripped 6 bases from V and 10 bases from J, with 13 bases between. CDR3 length equals 13 residues. Per germline, CDR1 SNHLY and CDR2 FYNNEI. The CDR3 protein is CASSQEDESPLHF. The CDR3 nucleotides read TGTGCCAGCAGCCAGGAAGATGAATCACCCCTCCACTTT.

The chain has TRBV7-9 and TRBJ1-1; 7 bases map to TRBD1. J gave up 7 bases and V 6 bases, and 2 bases lay outside the gene matches. The CDR3 is 11 amino acids. CDR1 is SEHNR and CDR2 is FQNEAQ in the germline V gene (reference sequence). This chain's CDR3 is CASSWTGEAFF. The CDR3, as DNA: TGTGCCAGCAGTTGGACAGGTGAAGCTTTCTTT.

The genes are TRBV5-1 and TRBJ2-7, with TRBD2 as a possible D gene (6 bases). The ends were cut back, 4 bases at V and 6 bases at J, with 14 bases in the middle. The CDR3 has 13 amino acids. Germline-derived CDR1 and CDR2 are SGHRS and YFSETQ. The CDR3 region has the DNA TGCGCCAGCAGCGCGAATGGGGGGAGCGAGCAGTACTTC. Translating gives CASSANGGSEQYF.

About this clone itself: The sample contains more than one DNA sequence encoding this CDR3. The chain uses TRBV6-5 and TRBJ1-4; D gene ambiguous. The V end was cut by 4 bases, the J end by 7 bases, with 4 bases between. The CDR3 runs 11 residues. Germline V lookup: CDR1 MNHEY, CDR2 SVGAGI. The CDR3, as DNA: TGTGCCAGCAGTTCGGGTGAAAAACTGTTTTTT. Its translation is CASSSGEKLFF.

The rearrangement uses TRBV11-3 and TRBJ2-3, with 7 nucleotides matching TRBD1. The V segment lost 1 base and the J segment 6 bases; nucleotides outside the gene matches: 16. The CDR3 is made up of 18 amino acids. Germline V CDR1 and CDR2: SGHNT, YENEEA. Here the CDR3 DNA reads TGTGCCAGCAGCTTAGGGGTAGGGGGCGTCTCCGTCATCGATACGCAGTATTTT. Protein sequence: CASSLGVGGVSVIDTQYF.

V gene TRBV12-5 combines with J gene TRBJ1-1, with D maybe TRBD1 (6 bases). Deletions cut 1 base from V and 4 bases from J, with 10 bases between. The CDR3 consists of 14 residues. CDR1 is LGHNT and CDR2 is FRNRAP in the germline V gene. The CDR3 DNA reads as TGTGCTAGTGGTTTGGGGGGGCCTGTCACTGAAGCTTTCTTT. Its protein product is CASGLGGPVTEAFF. Combining the CDR3 with reference TRBV12-5 and TRBJ1-1 gives the whole variable domain DARVTQTPRHKVTEMGQEVTMRCQPILGHNTVFWYRQTMMQGLELLAYFRNRAPLDDSGMPKDRFSAEMPDATLATLKIQPSEPRDSAVYFCASGLGGPVTEAFFGQGTRLTVV.

The chain links TRBV9 to TRBJ2-7; the match to TRBD1 covers 7 bases. The CDR3 covers 14 residues. The trim removed 0 bases at V and 4 bases at J, leaving 4 bases unmatched. Germline CDR1 is SGDLS and CDR2 is YYNGEE. The CDR3 coding sequence is TGTGCCAGCAGCGTAGGGGGACAGTCTTACGAGCAGTACTTC. This translates into CASSVGGQSYEQYF.

This clone was seen more than once but under ten times. This chain uses TRBV4-3 with TRBJ2-3; TRBD2 matches 10 bases. CDR3 length: 16 amino acids. Germline CDR1 is LGHNA and CDR2 is YSLEER. Trimming cost V 0 bases and J 4 bases; bases outside gene matches: 4. The CDR3 bases are TGCGCCAGCAGCCAAGAGAGAGCGGGAGGGGCAGATACGCAGTATTTT. It encodes CASSQERAGGADTQYF.

The chain couples TRBV27 to TRBJ2-1; D is perhaps TRBD2 (5 bases). The CDR3 loop spans 15 amino acids. V was clipped by 6 bases and J by 0 bases, with 12 bases between them. Germline loops: CDR1 MNHEY, CDR2 SMNVEV (reference sequence). The CDR3 DNA is TGTGCCAGCAGCCACCCCCGGGGCTCCTACAATGAGCAGTTCTTC. Its protein is CASSHPRGSYNEQFF.

The chain employs TRBV7-9 and TRBJ2-1, with D possibly TRBD2 on 6 matching bases. Trimming stripped 0 bases from V and 4 bases from J, with 10 bases between. Germline CDR1 reads SEHNR; CDR2 reads FQNEAQ (reference sequence). The CDR3 consists of 15 residues. Here the CDR3 reads CASSLAISGYNEQFF. In DNA form, the CDR3 reads TGTGCCAGCAGCTTAGCCATTAGCGGATACAATGAGCAGTTCTTC.

The rearrangement links TRBV7-3 to TRBJ2-1, with TRBD2 matching over 9 bases. The CDR3 is 14 amino acids. V was pared by 3 bases and J by 7 bases, with 4 bases of the junction left unmatched. CDR1 is SGHTA, CDR2 FQGTGA, per germline. The CDR3 loop reads CASSFSGSRNEQFF. The CDR3 nucleotides read TGTGCCAGCAGCTTTAGCGGGAGTAGGAATGAGCAGTTCTTC. The whole variable domain, remainder taken from reference TRBV7-3 and TRBJ2-1, is GAGVSQTPSNKVTEKGKYVELRCDPISGHTALYWYRQSLGQGPEFLIYFQGTGAADDSGLPNDRFFAVRPEGSVSTLKIQRTERGDSAVYLCASSFSGSRNEQFFGPGTRLTVL.

The rearrangement joins TRBV9 to TRBJ2-1; perhaps TRBD2 as D (6 bases). CDR1 is SGDLS, CDR2 YYNGEE, per germline. Trimming removed 2 bases at V and 6 bases at J, with 15 bases between. This CDR3 spans 15 amino acids. CDR3 sequence reads: CASSVSPGLANEQFF. CDR3 in DNA: TGTGCCAGCAGCGTCTCACCGGGACTGGCCAATGAGCAGTTCTTC.

This clone has a single count. The chain is built from TRBV11-3 and TRBJ2-3, with 8 positions matching TRBD2. V trimming: 0 bases; J trimming: 4 bases; junction bases outside the gene matches: 0. The length of the CDR3 is 14 residues. Looked up from germline, CDR1 is SGHNT and CDR2 is YENEEA. The CDR3 region is CASSLEAGADTQYF. CDR3 DNA sequence: TGTGCCAGCAGCTTAGAAGCGGGAGCAGATACGCAGTATTTT.

DNA of the CDR3: TGTGCCAGCAGCTTAAAGGCCGGCTACTACGACGAGCAGTACTTC. It is translated as CASSLKAGYYDEQYF. This sequence joins TRBV7-2 and TRBJ2-7; D not resolved. V lost 2 bases and J lost 5, with 16 bases in between. Germline V CDR1 and CDR2: SGHTA, FQGNSA. The CDR3 sequence is 15 residues long. Filled out from reference TRBV7-2 and TRBJ2-7, the complete variable domain reads GAGVSQSPSNKVTEKGKDVELRCDPISGHTALYWYRQSLGQGLEFLIYFQGNSAPDKSGLPSDRFSAERTGGSVSTLTIQRTQQEDSAVYLCASSLKAGYYDEQYFGPGTRLTVT.